A selection of T cell receptor beta chains follows, all from one sample in a study of patients and donors after allogeneic stem cell transplantation. Using its own MiXCR run on the RT-PCR reads, TCRdb lists one record per CDR3 protein. The data show over 150,000 distinct CDR3 sequences, with roughly 30% seen just once and under 3.5% held by the top ten. The sample was blood, either unsorted or a sorted T cell fraction (not recorded which). Receptor source: a human donor who was either an allogeneic HSCT recipient or a stem cell or donor lymphocyte infusion donor (not recorded which). It is not recorded whose cells these are; they may come from a transplant donor. CDR3s include the opening cysteine and the closing phenylalanine or tryptophan. A D gene is named only where the DNA matches it firmly. Only some rows state a clone size, as once, few, many or a class for expanded clones.

clone_size j_call v_call d_call cdr3_aa cdr3_nt
. TRBJ2-2 TRBV6-5 TRBD1 CASSWTGRSTGELFF TGTGCCAGCAGTTGGACAGGGAGGAGCACCGGGGAGCTGTTTTTT
once TRBJ2-2 TRBV20-1 . CSARGGSPGELFF TGCAGTGCTAGAGGAGGTAGTCCCGGGGAGCTGTTTTTT
. TRBJ2-3 TRBV7-7 TRBD2 CASSPGTSGATDTQYF TGTGCTAGCAGCCCTGGGACTAGCGGGGCCACAGATACGCAGTATTTT
few TRBJ1-1 TRBV4-3 TRBD1 CASSRGTGEVRAFF TGCGCCAGCAGTCGGGGGACAGGGGAAGTCCGAGCTTTCTTT
few TRBJ2-7 TRBV4-3 TRBD2 CASSRSGTSGSPYF TGCGCCAGCAGCCGATCCGGGACTAGCGGGAGTCCGTACTTC
. TRBJ2-1 TRBV21-1 . CASSKVTPSRSSYNEQFF TGTGCCAGCAGCAAAGTCACCCCTAGCAGGAGCTCCTACAATGAGCAGTTCTTC
. TRBJ2-3 TRBV20-1 . CSAPTAQRGYTQYF TGCAGTGCTCCTACAGCCCAGAGGGGATATACGCAGTATTTT
few TRBJ2-1 TRBV7-2 . CASTPLLASWGAYNEQFF TGTGCCAGCACCCCCCTTCTAGCGAGCTGGGGTGCCTACAATGAGCAGTTCTTC
. TRBJ2-6 TRBV18 . CASSRNRESGGANVLTF TGTGCCAGCTCACGGAACAGGGAGTCTGGTGGGGCCAACGTCCTGACTTTC
. TRBJ2-1 TRBV20-1 . CSAEGTPPTYNEQFF TGCAGTGCAGAAGGTACACCCCCCACCTACAATGAGCAGTTCTTC
few TRBJ2-7 TRBV7-6 . CASSLKSSYEQYF TGTGCCAGCAGCTTAAAGAGCTCCTACGAGCAGTACTTC
many TRBJ1-1 TRBV20-1 TRBD1 CSARDRGPEAFF TGCAGTGCTAGAGATAGGGGGCCCGAAGCTTTCTTT
few TRBJ1-6 TRBV6-5 . CASSYSTGPRPNSPLHF TGTGCCAGCAGTTACTCAACAGGCCCTAGGCCTAATTCACCCCTCCACTTT
. TRBJ1-1 TRBV15 . CATSTKSRGNTEAFF TGTGCCACCAGCACCAAGTCCAGGGGTAACACTGAAGCTTTCTTT
. TRBJ2-7 TRBV25-1 TRBD2 CASSESPLGGRVDEQYF TGTGCCAGCAGTGAATCCCCCCTAGGCGGGAGAGTCGACGAGCAGTACTTC
. TRBJ2-1 TRBV12-3/TRBV12-4 . CASSLHNEQFF TGTGCCAGCAGTCTCCACAATGAGCAGTTCTTC
many TRBJ1-2 TRBV15 . CATSRDQGSYGYTF TGTGCCACCAGCAGAGATCAGGGGAGCTATGGCTACACCTTC
. TRBJ2-3 TRBV29-1 . CSIGRTDTQYF TGCAGTATAGGGAGGACAGATACGCAGTATTTT
. TRBJ2-3 TRBV12-3/TRBV12-4 . CASSLLLAARTDTQYF TGTGCCAGCAGCTTGCTGTTAGCGGCACGCACAGATACGCAGTATTTT
. TRBJ2-1 TRBV4-1 TRBD2 CASSRIQLAGPRNEQFF TGCGCCAGCAGCCGAATCCAACTAGCGGGCCCAAGGAATGAGCAGTTCTTC
few TRBJ2-7 TRBV6-5 . CASNQLTGRQYF TGTGCCAGCAACCAACTCACAGGGAGGCAGTACTTC
. TRBJ2-5 TRBV18 TRBD2 CASSPPSGVETQYF TGTGCCAGCTCACCACCGAGCGGGGTAGAGACCCAGTACTTC
few TRBJ2-1 TRBV15 . CATSRPLNEQFF TGTGCCACCAGCAGGCCCCTCAATGAGCAGTTCTTC
. TRBJ2-5 TRBV6-5 TRBD2 CASSPGLAGNQETQYF TGTGCCAGCAGCCCTGGACTAGCGGGGAACCAAGAGACCCAGTACTTC
. TRBJ2-2 TRBV5-8 TRBD1 CASSNGQGATGELFF TGTGCCAGCAGCAACGGACAGGGAGCCACCGGGGAGCTGTTTTTT
. TRBJ2-2 TRBV6-2/TRBV6-3 TRBD2 CASSYPTSGRTNTGELFF TGTGCCAGCAGTTACCCGACTAGCGGGAGGACGAACACCGGGGAGCTGTTTTTT
few TRBJ1-1 TRBV7-9 TRBD1 CASSAQGQGAEAFF TGTGCCAGCAGCGCCCAGGGACAGGGGGCTGAAGCTTTCTTT
. TRBJ2-5 TRBV24-1 TRBD2 CATSSSGSLETQYF TGTGCCACCAGTTCTAGCGGGAGTTTAGAGACCCAGTACTTC
many TRBJ2-1 TRBV5-1 . CASSLALGDNEQFF TGCGCCAGCAGCTTGGCCCTGGGAGACAATGAGCAGTTCTTC
. TRBJ1-2 TRBV12-3/TRBV12-4 . CASSLLGASYGYTF TGTGCCAGCAGTTTATTGGGAGCTAGCTATGGCTACACCTTC
few TRBJ2-7 TRBV4-2 TRBD2 CASSSSGRLSSEQYF TGTGCCAGCAGCTCTAGCGGGAGACTTTCTAGTGAGCAGTACTTC
. TRBJ2-7 TRBV12-3/TRBV12-4 . CASSAEGREQYF TGTGCCAGCAGCGCTGAGGGGCGGGAGCAGTACTTC
few TRBJ2-3 TRBV5-1 TRBD1 CASSPQRQGATDTQYF TGCGCCAGCAGCCCGCAACGACAGGGGGCAACGGATACGCAGTATTTT
. TRBJ1-6 TRBV13 . CASSIIEGDSPLHF TGTGCCAGCAGCATCATTGAGGGAGATTCACCCCTCCACTTT
many TRBJ2-2 TRBV9 . CASSPLHGELFF TGTGCCAGCAGCCCCCTGCACGGGGAGCTGTTTTTT
. TRBJ2-1 TRBV3-1 TRBD2 CASSPLGLAGFAYNEQFF TGTGCCAGCAGCCCCCTGGGACTAGCGGGTTTTGCCTACAATGAGCAGTTCTTC
. TRBJ2-1 TRBV20-1 TRBD2 CSARAPSGKGEQFF TGCAGTGCTAGAGCCCCTAGCGGGAAGGGTGAGCAGTTCTTC
. TRBJ2-3 TRBV7-6 . CASSLWGEVRGADTQYF TGTGCCAGCAGCTTATGGGGCGAAGTCCGGGGCGCAGATACGCAGTATTTT
few TRBJ1-5 TRBV7-7 . CASSSGRSTDQPQHF TGTGCTAGCAGCTCGGGACGTAGTACCGATCAGCCCCAGCATTTT
. TRBJ1-4 TRBV7-2 . CASRAGGTGNEKLFF TGTGCCAGCAGAGCCGGCGGGACGGGTAATGAAAAACTGTTTTTT
many TRBJ1-1 TRBV5-6 . CASSLRWGGTEAFF TGTGCCAGCAGCTTGAGGTGGGGAGGGACTGAAGCTTTCTTT
. TRBJ2-1 TRBV5-1 . CASSLARGRGYNEQFF TGCGCCAGCAGCTTGGCCCGAGGGCGCGGTTACAATGAGCAGTTCTTC
. TRBJ2-7 TRBV29-1 . CSVDAEGYEQYF TGCAGCGTTGATGCAGAGGGCTACGAGCAGTACTTC